This T cell receptor (beta chain) is drawn from a study of T cell changes during pregnancy in multiple sclerosis. Clones were sequenced by immunoSEQ multiplex PCR, and TCRdb holds only the in-frame ones, with some missing. The sample has more than 55,000 clones, about 95% seen once. The sample holds one count of this clone. The germline V gene encodes CDR1 SNHLY and CDR2 FYNNEI. Trimming pared 8 bases from V and 1 base from J, leaving 7 bases between. The CDR3 runs to 12 residues. The sample here was CD8+ T cells from peripheral blood mononuclear cells, taken after pregnancy. This chain links TRBV2 with TRBJ2-3; the D is unclear. The sequence derives from a female donor with multiple sclerosis, enrolled in a pregnancy study. CDR3: CASPSGTDTQYF. In DNA, the CDR3 is TGTGCCAGCCCGTCAGGCACAGATACGCAGTATTTT.